This TCR beta chain was observed in a study of blood T cell repertoires in COVID-19. Whole-study context: The analysed material was cDNA or gDNA that came from T cells, B-cell-depleted T cells, or PBMCs.

TCRdb keeps only in-frame clones here, not all; method: immunoSEQ multiplex PCR. The sample shows under 200,000 clones, nearly 90% of them seen only once. The trim removed 5 bases at V and 4 bases at J, leaving 3 bases unmatched. Germline CDR1 reads SEHNR; CDR2 reads FQNEAQ (reference sequence). This CDR3 comprises 15 residues. Sample: peripheral blood. This TCR was recovered from a man between 60 and 75 years old with active or convalescent COVID-19. This chain connects TRBV7-9 to TRBJ2-2, with 11 nucleotides matching TRBD1. For the CDR3, the DNA is TGTGCCAGCAGCGTGGGGACAGGGGGCACCGGGGAGCTGTTTTTT. Encoded protein: CASSVGTGGTGELFF.